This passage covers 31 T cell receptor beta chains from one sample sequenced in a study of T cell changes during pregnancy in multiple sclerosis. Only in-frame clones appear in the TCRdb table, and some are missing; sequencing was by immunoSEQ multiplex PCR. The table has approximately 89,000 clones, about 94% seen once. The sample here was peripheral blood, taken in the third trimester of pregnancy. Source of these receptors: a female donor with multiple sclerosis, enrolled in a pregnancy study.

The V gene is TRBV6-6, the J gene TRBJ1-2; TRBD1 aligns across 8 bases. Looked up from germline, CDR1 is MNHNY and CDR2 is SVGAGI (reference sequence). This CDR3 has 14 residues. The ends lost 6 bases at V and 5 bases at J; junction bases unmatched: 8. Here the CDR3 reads CASSWDRKVYGYTF. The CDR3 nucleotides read TGTGCCAGCAGCTGGGACAGGAAGGTATATGGCTACACCTTC.

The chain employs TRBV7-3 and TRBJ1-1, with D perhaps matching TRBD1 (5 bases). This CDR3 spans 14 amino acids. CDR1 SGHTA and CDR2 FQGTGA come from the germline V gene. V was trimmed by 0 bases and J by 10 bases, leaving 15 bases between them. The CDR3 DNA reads TGTGCCAGCAGCTTAACGGGCGGGGGGAGCGTAGCTTTCTTT. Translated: CASSLTGGGSVAFF.

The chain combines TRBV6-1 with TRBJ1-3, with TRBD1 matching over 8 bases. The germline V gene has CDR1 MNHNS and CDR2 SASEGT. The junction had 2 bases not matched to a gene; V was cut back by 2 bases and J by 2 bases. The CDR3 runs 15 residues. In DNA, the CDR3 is TGTGCCAGCAGTGAAAGGGACAGGCCTGGAAACACCATATATTTT. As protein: CASSERDRPGNTIYF.

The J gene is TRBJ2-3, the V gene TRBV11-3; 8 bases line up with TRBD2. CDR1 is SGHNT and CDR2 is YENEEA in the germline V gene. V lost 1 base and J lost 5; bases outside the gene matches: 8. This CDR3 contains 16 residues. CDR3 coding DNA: TGTGCCAGCAGCTTAGGTGTTAGCGGGGTTTTAGATACGCAGTATTTT. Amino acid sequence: CASSLGVSGVLDTQYF.

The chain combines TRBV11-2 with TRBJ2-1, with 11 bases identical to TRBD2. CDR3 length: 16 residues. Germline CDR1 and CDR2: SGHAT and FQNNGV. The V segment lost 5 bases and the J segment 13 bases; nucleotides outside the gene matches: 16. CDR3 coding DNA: TGTGCCAGCAGCGCGGACCGCCTAGCGGGGGGTACCCAACAGTTCTTC. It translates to CASSADRLAGGTQQFF.

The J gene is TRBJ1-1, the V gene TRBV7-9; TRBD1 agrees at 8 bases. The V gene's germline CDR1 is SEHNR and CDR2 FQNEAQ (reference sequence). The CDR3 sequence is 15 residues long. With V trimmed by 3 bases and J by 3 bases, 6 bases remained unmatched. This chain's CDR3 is CASSFATGADTEAFF. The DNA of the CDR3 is TGTGCCAGCAGCTTTGCGACAGGGGCCGACACTGAAGCTTTCTTT.

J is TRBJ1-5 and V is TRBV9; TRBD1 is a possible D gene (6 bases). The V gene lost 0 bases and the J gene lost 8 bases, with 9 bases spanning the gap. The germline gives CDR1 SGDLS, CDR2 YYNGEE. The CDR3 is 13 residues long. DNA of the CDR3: TGTGCCAGCAGCGTAGATGCAGGGGAGCCCCAGCATTTT. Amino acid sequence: CASSVDAGEPQHF.

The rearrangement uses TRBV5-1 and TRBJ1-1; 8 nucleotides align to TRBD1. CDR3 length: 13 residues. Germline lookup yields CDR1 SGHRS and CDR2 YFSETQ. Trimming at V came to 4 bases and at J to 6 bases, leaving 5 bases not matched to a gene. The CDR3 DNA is TGCGCCAGCAGCCCGACAGGGGAGGCTGAAGCTTTCTTT. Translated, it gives CASSPTGEAEAFF.

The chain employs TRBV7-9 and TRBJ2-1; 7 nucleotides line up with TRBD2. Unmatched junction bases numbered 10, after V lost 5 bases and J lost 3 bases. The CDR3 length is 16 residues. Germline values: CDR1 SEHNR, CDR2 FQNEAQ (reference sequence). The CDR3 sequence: CASSTEGGSFYNEQFF. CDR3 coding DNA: TGTGCCAGCAGCACCGAGGGAGGGAGTTTCTACAATGAGCAGTTCTTC.

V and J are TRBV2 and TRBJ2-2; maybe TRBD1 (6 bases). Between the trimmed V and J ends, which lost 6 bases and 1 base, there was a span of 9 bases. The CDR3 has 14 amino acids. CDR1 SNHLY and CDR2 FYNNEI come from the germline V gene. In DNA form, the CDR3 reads TGTGCCAGCAGGCTACAGGGGAACACCGGGGAGCTGTTTTTT. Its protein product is CASRLQGNTGELFF.

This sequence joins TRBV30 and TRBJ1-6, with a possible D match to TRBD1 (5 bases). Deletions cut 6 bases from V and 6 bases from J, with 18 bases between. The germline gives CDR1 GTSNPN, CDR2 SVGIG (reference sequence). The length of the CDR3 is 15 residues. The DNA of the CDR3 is TGTGCCTGCCCAAGCAAACAGGCGGCTAATTCACCCCTCCACTTT. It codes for CACPSKQAANSPLHF. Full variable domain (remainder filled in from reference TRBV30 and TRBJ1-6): SQTIHQWPATLVQPVGSPLSLECTVEGTSNPNLYWYRQAAGRGLQLLFYSVGIGQISSEVPQNLSASRPQDRQFILSSKKLLLSDSGFYLCACPSKQAANSPLHFGNGTRLTVT.

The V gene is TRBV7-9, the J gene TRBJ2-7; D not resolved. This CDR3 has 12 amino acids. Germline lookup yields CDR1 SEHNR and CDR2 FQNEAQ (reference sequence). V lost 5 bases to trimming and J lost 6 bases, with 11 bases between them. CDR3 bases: TGTGCCAGCAGCCCAACAGCAGCCGAGCAGTACTTC. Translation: CASSPTAAEQYF.

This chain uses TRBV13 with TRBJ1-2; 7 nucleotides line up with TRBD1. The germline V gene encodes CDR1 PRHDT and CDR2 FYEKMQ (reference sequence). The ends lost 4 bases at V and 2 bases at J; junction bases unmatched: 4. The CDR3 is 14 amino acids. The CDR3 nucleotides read TGTGCCAGCAGCTCCCGGACAGGAAACTATGGCTACACCTTC. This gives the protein CASSSRTGNYGYTF.

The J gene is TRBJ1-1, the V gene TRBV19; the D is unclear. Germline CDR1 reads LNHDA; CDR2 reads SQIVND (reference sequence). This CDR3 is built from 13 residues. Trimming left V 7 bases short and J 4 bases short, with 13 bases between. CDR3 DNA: TGTGCCAGTAATTTCTGGAGGAGCACTGAAGCTTTCTTT. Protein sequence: CASNFWRSTEAFF.

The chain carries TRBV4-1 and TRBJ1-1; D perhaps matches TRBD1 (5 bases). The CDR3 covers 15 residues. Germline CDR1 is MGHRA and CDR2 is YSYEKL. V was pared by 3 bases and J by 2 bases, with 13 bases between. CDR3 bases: TGCGCCAGCAGCCAGACCCTAGGGGTAAACACTGAAGCTTTCTTT. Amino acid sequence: CASSQTLGVNTEAFF.

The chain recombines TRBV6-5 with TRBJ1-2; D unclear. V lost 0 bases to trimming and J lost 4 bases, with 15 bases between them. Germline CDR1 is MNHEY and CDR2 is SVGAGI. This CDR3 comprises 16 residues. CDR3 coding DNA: TGTGCCAGCAGTTACTCTCCTGGCGGCCCGGGCTATGGCTACACCTTC. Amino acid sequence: CASSYSPGGPGYGYTF.

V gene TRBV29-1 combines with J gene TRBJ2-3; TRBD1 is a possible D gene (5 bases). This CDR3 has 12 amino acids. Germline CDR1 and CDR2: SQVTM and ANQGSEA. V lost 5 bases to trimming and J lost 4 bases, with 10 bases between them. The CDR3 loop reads CSVPGFPDTQYF. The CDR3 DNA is TGCAGCGTTCCAGGGTTCCCAGATACGCAGTATTTT.

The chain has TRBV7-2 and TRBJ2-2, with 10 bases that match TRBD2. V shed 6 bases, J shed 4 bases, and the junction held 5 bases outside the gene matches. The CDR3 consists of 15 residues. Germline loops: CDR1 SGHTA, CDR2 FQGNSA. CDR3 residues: CASRSGTSVTGELFF. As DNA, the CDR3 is TGTGCCAGCAGGTCCGGGACTAGCGTCACCGGGGAGCTGTTTTTT.

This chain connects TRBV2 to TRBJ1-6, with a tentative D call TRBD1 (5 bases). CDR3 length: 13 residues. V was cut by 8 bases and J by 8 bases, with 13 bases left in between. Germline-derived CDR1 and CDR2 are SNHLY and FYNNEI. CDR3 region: CASGPFRDSPLHF. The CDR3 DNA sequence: TGTGCCAGCGGCCCGTTCAGGGATTCACCCCTCCACTTT. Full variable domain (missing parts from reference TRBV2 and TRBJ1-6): EPEVTQTPSHQVTQMGQEVILRCVPISNHLYFYWYRQILGQKVEFLVSFYNNEISEKSEIFDDQFSVERPDGSNFTLKIRSTKLEDSAMYFCASGPFRDSPLHFGNGTRLTVT.

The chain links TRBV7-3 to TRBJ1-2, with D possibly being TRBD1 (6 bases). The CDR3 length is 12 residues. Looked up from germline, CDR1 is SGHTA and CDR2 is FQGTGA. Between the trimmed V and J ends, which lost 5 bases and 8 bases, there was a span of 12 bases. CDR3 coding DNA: TGTGCCAGCAGCGAACAGGGTATCGGCTACACCTTC. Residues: CASSEQGIGYTF.

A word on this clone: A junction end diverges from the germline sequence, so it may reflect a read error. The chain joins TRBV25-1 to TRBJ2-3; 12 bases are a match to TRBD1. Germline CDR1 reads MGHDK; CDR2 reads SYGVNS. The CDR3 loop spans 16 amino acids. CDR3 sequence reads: CASSASGTGGTDTQYF. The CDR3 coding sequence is TGTGCCAGCAGTGCCTCCGGGACAGGGGGCACGGATACGCAGTATTTT.

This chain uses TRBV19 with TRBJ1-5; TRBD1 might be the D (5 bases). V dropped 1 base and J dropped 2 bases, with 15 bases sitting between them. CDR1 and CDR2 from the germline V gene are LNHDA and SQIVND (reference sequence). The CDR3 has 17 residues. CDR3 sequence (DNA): TGTGCCAGTAGTATAGTTCCAGGGCGCTACGGCAATCAGCCCCAGCATTTT. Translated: CASSIVPGRYGNQPQHF.

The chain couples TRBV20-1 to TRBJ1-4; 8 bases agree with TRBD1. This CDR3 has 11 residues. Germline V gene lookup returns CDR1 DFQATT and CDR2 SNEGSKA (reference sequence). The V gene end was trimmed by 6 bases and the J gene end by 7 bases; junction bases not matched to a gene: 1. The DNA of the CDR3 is TGCAGTGCCGACAGGGGTGAAAAACTGTTTTTT. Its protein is CSADRGEKLFF.

The CDR3 DNA follows: TGTGCCAGCAGCTTAATCCGAAGCACTAATGAAAAACTGTTTTTT. It codes for CASSLIRSTNEKLFF. This chain joins TRBV7-6 and TRBJ1-4; no definite D call. This CDR3 is built from 15 residues. V lost 2 bases, J lost 2 bases, and 9 bases lay in between. Germline CDR1 is SGHVS and CDR2 is FNYEAQ.

CDR3 residues: CASSLGSDTIYF. In DNA form, the CDR3 reads TGTGCCAGCAGCTTGGGTAGTGACACCATATATTTT. V and J are TRBV5-6 and TRBJ1-3; D is ambiguous. Germline CDR1 and CDR2: SGHDT and YYEEEE. This CDR3 has 12 residues. V was shortened by 0 bases and J by 8 bases, with 6 bases between the two germline ends. Based on the CDR3 plus reference TRBV5-6 and TRBJ1-3, the full variable domain is DAGVTQSPTHLIKTRGQQVTLRCSPKSGHDTVSWYQQALGQGPQFIFQYYEEEERQRGNFPDRFSGHQFPNYSSELNVNALLLGDSALYLCASSLGSDTIYFGEGSWLTVV.

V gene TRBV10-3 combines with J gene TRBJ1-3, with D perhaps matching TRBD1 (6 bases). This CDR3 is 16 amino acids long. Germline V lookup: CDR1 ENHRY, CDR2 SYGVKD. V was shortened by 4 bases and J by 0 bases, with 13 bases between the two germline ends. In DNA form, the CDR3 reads TGTGCCATCAGTGTCCCCCGGGACAACTCTGGAAACACCATATATTTT. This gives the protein CAISVPRDNSGNTIYF.

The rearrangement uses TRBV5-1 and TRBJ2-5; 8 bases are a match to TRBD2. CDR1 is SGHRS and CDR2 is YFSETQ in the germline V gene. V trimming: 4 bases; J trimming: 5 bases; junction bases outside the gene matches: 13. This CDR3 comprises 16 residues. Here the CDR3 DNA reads TGCGCCAGCAGCCGAGAGGTGCGGGGGGCGATGGAGACCCAGTACTTC. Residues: CASSREVRGAMETQYF.

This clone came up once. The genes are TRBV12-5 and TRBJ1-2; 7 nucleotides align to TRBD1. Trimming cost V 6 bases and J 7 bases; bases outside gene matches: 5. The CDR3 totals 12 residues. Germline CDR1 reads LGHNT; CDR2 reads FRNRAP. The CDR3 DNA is TGTGCTAGTGGACCGGGACAGTTTGGCTACACCTTC. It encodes CASGPGQFGYTF.

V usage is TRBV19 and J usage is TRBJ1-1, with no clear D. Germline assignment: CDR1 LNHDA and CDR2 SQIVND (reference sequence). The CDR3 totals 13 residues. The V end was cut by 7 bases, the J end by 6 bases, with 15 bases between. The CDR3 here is CASKSGWAAEAFF. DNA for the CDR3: TGTGCCAGTAAATCAGGTTGGGCTGCTGAAGCTTTCTTT.

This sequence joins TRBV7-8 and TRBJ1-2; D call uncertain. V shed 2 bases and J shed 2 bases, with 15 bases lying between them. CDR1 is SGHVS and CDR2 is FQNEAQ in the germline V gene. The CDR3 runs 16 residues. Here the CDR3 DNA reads TGTGCCAGCAGCTTAATCCGGGTGGGAGTAAACTATGGCTACACCTTC. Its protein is CASSLIRVGVNYGYTF.

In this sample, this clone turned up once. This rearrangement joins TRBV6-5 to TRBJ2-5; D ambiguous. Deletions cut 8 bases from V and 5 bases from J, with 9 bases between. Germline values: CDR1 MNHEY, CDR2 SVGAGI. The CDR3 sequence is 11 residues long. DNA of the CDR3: TGTGCCAGCGGAGCTATGGAGACCCAGTACTTC. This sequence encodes CASGAMETQYF.